A single sample gave rise to the 15 T cell receptor beta chains below, sequenced in a study of blood T cells in healthy people across ages. Alongside a J-beta primer mix, a sample-barcoded 5' primer served in a second PCR lasting 7 to 11 cycles. TCRdb itself ran the 5' RACE reads through MiXCR, one entry per CDR3 protein. The sample has approximately 1.5 million distinct CDR3 sequences; about 31% are singletons. Specimen: blood. Receptors originate from a woman in her 30s in good health.

This clonotype has only a few counts. The chain links TRBV7-9 to TRBJ1-2; D is unclear. Trimming stripped 2 bases from V and 0 bases from J, with 19 bases between. Germline lookup yields CDR1 SEHNR and CDR2 FQNEAQ (reference sequence). This CDR3 comprises 18 residues. This CDR3 reads CASSLRPSRAEPNYGYTF. The CDR3 DNA reads TGTGCCAGCAGCTTAAGGCCCTCGAGGGCAGAACCTAACTATGGCTACACCTTC.

The rearrangement joins TRBV18 to TRBJ1-2; 7 bases match TRBD1. The V and J ends lost 3 bases and 5 bases, in that order; junction bases with no gene match: 6. The CDR3 is made up of 14 amino acids. Germline V gene data show CDR1 as KGHSH and CDR2 as LQKENI. CDR3 DNA sequence: TGTGCCAGCTCACCCGTACAGGGGATATATGGCTACACCTTC. This translates into CASSPVQGIYGYTF.

V usage is TRBV3-1 and J usage is TRBJ2-2; 10 positions match TRBD2. Trimming removed 9 bases from V and 6 bases from J; junction bases left unmatched: 10. Germline V CDR1 and CDR2: LGHDT, YNNKEL (reference sequence). This CDR3 is built from 15 residues. For the CDR3, the DNA is TGTGCCAGTCACGGACTAGCGGAAGTTCCCGGGGAGCTGTTTTTT. This gives the protein CASHGLAEVPGELFF.

The rearrangement uses TRBV6-5 and TRBJ2-1; 8 nucleotides agree with TRBD2. The V segment lost 0 bases and the J segment 7 bases; nucleotides outside the gene matches: 14. Germline CDR1 MNHEY, CDR2 SVGAGI. The CDR3 has 18 amino acids. The CDR3 loop reads CASSYSISGGRPINEQFF. In nucleotides, the CDR3 is TGTGCCAGCAGTTACTCCATAAGTGGCGGGAGGCCTATAAATGAGCAGTTCTTC.

This rearrangement joins TRBV29-1 to TRBJ2-4, with 8 bases lining up with TRBD1. The germline V gene has CDR1 SQVTM and CDR2 ANQGSEA. V dropped 3 bases and J dropped 8; count of bases not matched to a gene: 6. The CDR3 consists of 13 residues. The CDR3 reads CSVDRTGSDIQYF. CDR3 bases: TGCAGCGTTGACCGGACAGGGTCGGACATTCAGTACTTC. The whole variable domain, remainder taken from reference TRBV29-1 and TRBJ2-4, is SAVISQKPSRDICQRGTSLTIQCQVDSQVTMMFWYRQQPGQSLTLIATANQGSEATYESGFVIDKFPISRPNLTFSTLTVSNMSPEDSSIYLCSVDRTGSDIQYFGAGTRLSVL.

The chain joins TRBV14 to TRBJ2-1, with 8 bases lining up with TRBD2. The ends lost 4 bases at V and 7 bases at J; junction bases unmatched: 6. The germline V gene encodes CDR1 SGHDN and CDR2 FVKESK. The CDR3 covers 14 residues. CDR3 in amino acids: CASSRTLAANEQFF. In DNA, the CDR3 is TGTGCCAGCAGCCGAACACTAGCGGCTAATGAGCAGTTCTTC. Full variable domain (outside the CDR3, taken from reference TRBV14 and TRBJ2-1): EAGVTQFPSHSVIEKGQTVTLRCDPISGHDNLYWYRRVMGKEIKFLLHFVKESKQDESGMPNNRFLAERTGGTYSTLKVQPAELEDSGVYFCASSRTLAANEQFFGPGTRLTVL.

This chain uses TRBV14 with TRBJ2-3; tentatively, D is TRBD1 (7 bases). From germline, CDR1 is SGHDN and CDR2 FVKESK. Trimming removed 3 bases at V and 2 bases at J, with 12 bases between. This CDR3 has 15 amino acids. CDR3 sequence reads: CASSHRGVLTDTQYF. As DNA, the CDR3 is TGTGCCAGCAGCCACAGGGGGGTCCTCACAGATACGCAGTATTTT.

The chain employs TRBV29-1 and TRBJ2-4; possible D gene TRBD1, 6 bases. This CDR3 is built from 15 residues. From germline, CDR1 is SQVTM and CDR2 ANQGSEA. The V end was cut by 2 bases, the J end by 9 bases, with 20 bases between. CDR3 nucleotide sequence: TGCAGCGTTGAATCCGGCAGGGGATGTGGTGGCATTCAGTACTTC. Protein product: CSVESGRGCGGIQYF.

The rearrangement joins TRBV3-1 to TRBJ2-1, with D tentatively TRBD1 (5 bases). Trimming pared 3 bases from V and 0 bases from J, leaving 12 bases between. CDR1 and CDR2 from the germline V gene are LGHDT and YNNKEL (reference sequence). CDR3 length: 16 residues. In DNA, the CDR3 is TGTGCCAGCAGCCATACGCGTAGGGGCTCCTACAATGAGCAGTTCTTC. Translating it yields CASSHTRRGSYNEQFF.

The rearrangement links TRBV4-1 to TRBJ2-1, with 10 bases that match TRBD2. This CDR3 contains 17 residues. Germline CDR1 MGHRA, CDR2 YSYEKL. Trimming at V came to 4 bases and at J to 0 bases, leaving 6 bases not matched to a gene. Here the CDR3 reads CASSRLLAGGSYNEQFF. The CDR3 DNA reads as TGCGCCAGCAGCCGCCTCTTAGCGGGAGGCTCCTACAATGAGCAGTTCTTC.

Turning to this clonotype: A much larger clonotype is one base distant, so this may be a read error. V is TRBV7-2 and J is TRBJ1-1, with D possibly matching TRBD1 (5 bases). The germline V gene has CDR1 SGHTA and CDR2 FQGNSA. The CDR3 extends over 14 amino acids. The CDR3 loop reads CASSLRGRNAEAFF. CDR3 nucleotide sequence: TGTGCCAGCAGCTTAAGGGGTCGGAACGCTGAAGCTTTCTTT.

This chain connects TRBV27 to TRBJ2-3, with TRBD2 matching 7 bases. V shed 2 bases, J shed 0 bases, and the junction held 11 bases outside the gene matches. Germline loops: CDR1 MNHEY, CDR2 SMNVEV (reference sequence). This CDR3 has 18 amino acids. CDR3 in DNA: TGTGCCAGCAGTTTAGTCAGCGTCGGGGAGGGTAGCACAGATACGCAGTATTTT. It codes for CASSLVSVGEGSTDTQYF.

The chain has TRBV20-1 and TRBJ2-7; D gene uncertain. The CDR3 has 12 residues. Germline V gene sequence: CDR1 DFQATT, CDR2 SNEGSKA (reference sequence). Trimming stripped 6 bases from V and 3 bases from J, with 12 bases between. This chain's CDR3 is CSALMKGYEQYF. Written as DNA, the CDR3 is TGCAGTGCCCTGATGAAGGGCTACGAGCAGTACTTC.

V and J are TRBV3-1 and TRBJ1-2, with no clear D. Between the trimmed V and J ends, which lost 1 base and 8 bases, there was a span of 23 bases. CDR1 and CDR2 from the germline V gene are LGHDT and YNNKEL (reference sequence). The CDR3 loop spans 17 amino acids. In DNA, the CDR3 is TGTGCCAGCAGCCAAGTGGGTCGGGAAGCTTGGAGTGGAGGCTACACCTTC. The encoded protein is CASSQVGREAWSGGYTF.

The chain links TRBV5-4 to TRBJ1-1; D possibly corresponds to TRBD1 (6 bases). The V gene lost 4 bases and the J gene lost 5 bases, with 18 bases spanning the gap. CDR1 is SGHNT and CDR2 is YYREEE in the germline V gene (reference sequence). The CDR3 runs to 15 residues. The CDR3 loop is CASSRLTGSETEAFF. The CDR3 DNA reads as TGTGCCAGCAGCCGACTCACAGGGTCGGAGACTGAAGCTTTCTTT.